This T cell receptor (beta chain) was sequenced during a study of CD8+ T cells in alopecia areata. Study-level background: Percentage of affected scalp area was the basis on which treated patients' severity was scored.

As to treatment: oral pan-JAK inhibitor, 5-10 mg twice daily. TCR sequencing used cDNA made by reverse transcription of extracted RNA. Data came from immunoSEQ multiplex PCR; TCRdb stores just in-frame clones and leaves some out. The repertoire has 110,000 to 150,000 clones, 45% to 60% of them found once; the top ten carry 15%. General study points: Tofacitinib delivered significant drops in scalp clonality and in expanded CD8+ clones among the top 100.

The CDR3 is 12 residues long. Germline CDR1 and CDR2: LGHNA and YSLEER. V was pared by 4 bases and J by 5 bases, with 2 bases of the junction left unmatched. This clone was counted between two and nine times. Its antigen is as yet unknown. This TCR was recovered from a human donor with alopecia areata. V gene TRBV4-3 combines with J gene TRBJ2-7; TRBD1 matches 7 bases. The sequences come from CD8+ T cells sorted from blood, collected at week 4, from a patient treated with tofacitinib. The DNA of the CDR3 is TGCGCCAGCAGCCCAGGGACAGACGAGCAGTACTTC. This gives the protein CASSPGTDEQYF.